This T cell receptor beta chain was profiled in a study of T-cell reconstitution after alpha-beta-depleted transplantation in children. Study results and limitations: Some patients owed their high day-60 TCRbeta diversity to surviving recipient T cells and thymic progenitors. Reports say that about two months after transplant, the alpha-beta T cells came out of several hundred graft clones that had expanded.

In this sample, this clonotype turned up a few times. Its antigen is undetermined. CDR3 size: 15 residues. Trimming pared 4 bases from V and 1 base from J, leaving 11 bases between. TCRbeta library preparation incorporated unique molecular identifiers. MiXCR, applied by TCRdb to the PCR reads, yields one record per CDR3 protein. The table includes around 490,000 distinct CDR3 sequences, over 9.5% detected once. The sequence came from a female patient between 2 and 15 years old who had a stem cell transplant for aplastic anemia, so the T cells may come from the graft donor. This material consisted of PBMCs, mostly from graft donor cells, taken 180 days after TCRalphabeta/CD19-depleted stem cell transplant. This rearrangement joins TRBV12-3 or TRBV12-4 to TRBJ1-5; no reliable D call. CDR3 region: CASSYGSGSNQPQHF. CDR3 DNA sequence: TGTGCCAGCAGTTATGGGTCCGGGAGCAATCAGCCCCAGCATTTT.